These 24 T cell receptor beta chains originate from one sample sequenced in a study of PD-L1 blockade in urothelial cancer (dated by TCRdb to about 2017). The sample's time point label, in plain terms: peripheral blood 6 weeks after treatment start. Library preparation was by the immunoSEQ multiplex PCR assay. The immuneACCESS repertoire file appears here via TCRdb, limited to in-frame rearrangements. These files lack a portion of the clones; in checked studies, under half of the deficit traces to unresolved V genes, and the cause of the others is not known. For this sample the table gives about 120,000 clones, of which around 89% were detected only once. The ten largest clones represent about 1.8% of the sample. The sample in question was PBMCs, obtained around atezolizumab (anti-PD-L1) treatment. These receptors all come from a man in his sixties with urothelial cancer.

On this clone itself: A junction end diverges from the germline sequence, so it may reflect a read error. The rearrangement links TRBV7-7 to TRBJ2-5, with a possible D match to TRBD1 (7 bases). The CDR3 contains 15 residues. Germline V CDR1 and CDR2: SSHAT, FNYEAQ (reference sequence). The CDR3 DNA reads as TGTGCTAGCAGCACCCCCGGTCCAGGGGGGGAGACCCAGTACTTC. Protein: CASSTPGPGGETQYF.

In this sample, this clone turned up once. The chain recombines TRBV5-1 with TRBJ2-1; TRBD2 matches 9 bases. Per germline, CDR1 SGHRS and CDR2 YFSETQ. V lost 0 bases, J lost 8 bases, and 9 bases stayed unmatched. The CDR3 spans 16 residues. In nucleotides, the CDR3 is TGCGCCAGCAGCTTGGCTCTAAGCGGGGGGAGCGATGAGCAGTTCTTC. Its protein product is CASSLALSGGSDEQFF. Looking up the rest from reference TRBV5-1 and TRBJ2-1 gives the full variable domain: KAGVTQTPRYLIKTRGQQVTLSCSPISGHRSVSWYQQTPGQGLQFLFEYFSETQRNKGNFPGRFSGRQFSNSRSEMNVSTLELGDSALYLCASSLALSGGSDEQFFGPGTRLTVL.

The chain has TRBV28 and TRBJ2-4, with TRBD1 matching 7 bases. CDR3 length: 15 amino acids. After removal of 1 base from V and 1 base from J, the junction contained 1 base not matched to a gene. Germline CDR1 reads MDHEN; CDR2 reads SYDVKM. The CDR3 sequence is CASSLLDRAKNIQYF. CDR3 sequence (DNA): TGTGCCAGCAGTTTATTGGACAGGGCCAAAAACATTCAGTACTTC.

V and J are TRBV7-2 and TRBJ2-7; 11 bases match TRBD2. The CDR3 covers 16 residues. Germline CDR1 and CDR2: SGHTA and FQGNSA. V lost 5 bases, J lost 0 bases, and 6 bases stayed unmatched. The CDR3 DNA sequence: TGTGCCAGCAGCCCCGGGACTAGCGGCTTCTCCTACGAGCAGTACTTC. Translation gives CASSPGTSGFSYEQYF.

CDR3 sequence reads: CASSLRGGTPRDTQYF. DNA for the CDR3: TGTGCCAGCAGCTTAAGAGGCGGGACCCCGCGGGATACGCAGTATTTT. The gene calls are TRBV7-6 and TRBJ2-3, with D possibly matching TRBD2 (6 bases). Germline values: CDR1 SGHVS, CDR2 FNYEAQ. The V end was cut by 2 bases, the J end by 6 bases, with 18 bases between. CDR3 length: 16 amino acids.

The chain employs TRBV5-1 and TRBJ2-5; D might be TRBD2 (5 bases). V lost 1 base, J lost 5 bases, and 15 bases lay in between. The CDR3 covers 15 residues. The germline CDR1 and CDR2 sequences are SGHRS and YFSETQ. The CDR3 DNA sequence: TGCGCCAGCAGCTTGTCCCCGGGGATGGAGGAGACCCAGTACTTC. Protein product: CASSLSPGMEETQYF.

V and J are TRBV5-4 and TRBJ2-2, with 7 bases that match TRBD1. Trimming took 4 bases from V and 6 from J; bases not matched to a gene: 12. The CDR3 loop spans 16 amino acids. Per the germline V gene, CDR1 is SGHNT and CDR2 is YYREEE (reference sequence). This CDR3 is CASSGNRGKEAGELFF. The CDR3 DNA sequence: TGTGCCAGCAGCGGGAACAGGGGCAAGGAGGCCGGGGAGCTGTTTTTT.

This clone occurred once. This chain joins TRBV6-4 and TRBJ1-4; no definite D call. This CDR3 region has 11 residues. The V and J ends lost 0 bases and 11 bases respectively, with 4 bases between them. CDR1 MRHNA and CDR2 SNTAGT come from the germline V gene. CDR3 DNA sequence: TGTGCCAGCAGTGACTCAACTAAACTGTTTTTT. Translated: CASSDSTKLFF.

The rearrangement joins TRBV10-3 to TRBJ2-7, with 14 positions matching TRBD2. Germline-derived CDR1 and CDR2 are ENHRY and SYGVKD. The CDR3 contains 14 residues. Trimming at V came to 8 bases and at J to 1 base, leaving 1 base not matched to a gene. CDR3 residues: CAIRTSGGSYEQYF. As DNA, the CDR3 is TGTGCCATCCGGACTAGCGGGGGGTCCTACGAGCAGTACTTC.

The J gene is TRBJ1-2, the V gene TRBV6-5; D is possibly TRBD1 (6 bases). Germline-derived CDR1 and CDR2 are MNHEY and SVGAGI. The CDR3 consists of 14 residues. Trimming took off 2 bases at V and 2 bases at J, with 9 bases between the two ends. The CDR3 nucleotides are TGTGCCAGCAGTTACGGGGGCAGGAACTATGGCTACACCTTC. It codes for CASSYGGRNYGYTF.

The chain recombines TRBV27 with TRBJ2-1; D remains unclear. From germline, CDR1 is MNHEY and CDR2 SMNVEV (reference sequence). This CDR3 region has 13 residues. Trimming left V 7 bases short and J 0 bases short, with 7 bases between. The CDR3 loop reads CASTPSSYNEQFF. The CDR3 nucleotides are TGTGCCAGCACCCCGAGCTCCTACAATGAGCAGTTCTTC.

This sequence joins TRBV6-5 and TRBJ2-5; the D is unclear. Trimming cost V 8 bases and J 1 base, with 11 bases left between them. Per germline, CDR1 MNHEY and CDR2 SVGAGI. This CDR3 comprises 13 residues. The CDR3 is CASGWQVQETQYF. The CDR3 DNA reads TGTGCCAGCGGCTGGCAGGTCCAAGAGACCCAGTACTTC.

This sequence joins TRBV10-3 and TRBJ2-3, with 16 nucleotides matching TRBD2. V shed 6 bases, J shed 5 bases, and the junction held 5 bases outside the gene matches. CDR3 length equals 16 residues. Germline V gene sequence: CDR1 ENHRY, CDR2 SYGVKD. The CDR3 region is CAIRGTSGGAGDTQYF. CDR3 in DNA: TGTGCCATCAGGGGGACTAGCGGGGGGGCAGGAGATACGCAGTATTTT.

This rearrangement joins TRBV11-3 to TRBJ1-1, with D uncertain. Germline V CDR1 and CDR2: SGHNT, YENEEA. V lost 3 bases and J 2 bases, leaving 13 bases between the germline ends. The CDR3 runs to 15 residues. CDR3 loop: CASSLGTDRNTEAFF. In nucleotides, the CDR3 is TGTGCCAGCAGCTTGGGTACAGATCGTAACACTGAAGCTTTCTTT.

The J gene is TRBJ2-7, the V gene TRBV11-2, with 7 bases fitting TRBD1. The CDR3 length is 13 residues. Germline V gene data show CDR1 as SGHAT and CDR2 as FQNNGV. With 5 bases clipped from V and 5 bases from J, the junction kept 6 bases outside the gene matches. The CDR3 sequence: CASSPDRADEQYF. CDR3 coding DNA: TGTGCCAGCAGCCCAGACAGGGCCGACGAGCAGTACTTC.

The rearrangement joins TRBV7-2 to TRBJ2-7; 12 bases are a match to TRBD2. In germline, CDR1 is SGHTA, CDR2 FQGNSA. V shed 5 bases and J 2 bases; nucleotides not matched to a gene: 13. This CDR3 spans 18 amino acids. The CDR3 is CASSKPRLAGARTYEQYF. The CDR3 nucleotides read TGTGCCAGCAGCAAGCCAAGACTAGCGGGGGCCCGAACCTACGAGCAGTACTTC.

This chain uses TRBV7-2 with TRBJ2-7, with a tentative D call TRBD1 (6 bases). V was shortened by 2 bases and J by 6 bases, with 14 bases between the two germline ends. The CDR3 consists of 14 residues. Germline assignment: CDR1 SGHTA and CDR2 FQGNSA. CDR3 sequence reads: CASSLMNRESEQYF. For the CDR3, the DNA is TGTGCCAGCAGCTTAATGAACAGGGAAAGCGAGCAGTACTTC.

The genes are TRBV28 and TRBJ2-7; 12 bases are a match to TRBD1. This CDR3 is 14 amino acids long. V was clipped by 7 bases and J by 3 bases; unmatched bases: 4. Germline lookup yields CDR1 MDHEN and CDR2 SYDVKM. CDR3 amino acids: CASTGTGGVYEQYF. The DNA of the CDR3 is TGTGCCAGCACCGGGACAGGGGGCGTCTACGAGCAGTACTTC.

This clone was seen only once. This rearrangement joins TRBV27 to TRBJ2-2, with D tentatively TRBD2 (5 bases). The germline V gene encodes CDR1 MNHEY and CDR2 SMNVEV (reference sequence). The germline V and J ends were trimmed by 7 bases and 3 bases, with 12 bases remaining between them. The CDR3 spans 14 residues. The CDR3: CASKRGSHTGELFF. Written as DNA, the CDR3 is TGTGCCAGCAAGAGAGGGAGTCACACCGGGGAGCTGTTTTTT.

V gene TRBV5-1 combines with J gene TRBJ1-2; D unclear. V was pared by 4 bases and J by 8 bases, with 18 bases between. There are 14 residues in the CDR3. CDR1 is SGHRS, CDR2 YFSETQ, per germline. CDR3 loop: CASSLVGNGGGYTF. For the CDR3, the DNA is TGCGCCAGCAGCCTGGTTGGCAACGGCGGGGGCTACACCTTC.

The chain links TRBV19 to TRBJ2-7; tentative D call: TRBD1 (5 bases). Trimming cost V 6 bases and J 7 bases, with 16 bases left between them. CDR1 and CDR2 from the germline V gene are LNHDA and SQIVND (reference sequence). The CDR3 consists of 13 residues. CDR3 nucleotides: TGTGCCAGTAGGGGGTCGGCAGGGCGAGAGCAGTACTTC. Residues: CASRGSAGREQYF.

The rearrangement joins TRBV6-1 to TRBJ2-7; TRBD2 might be the D (6 bases). V lost 2 bases to trimming and J lost 0 bases, with 14 bases between them. This CDR3 region has 16 residues. Germline V lookup: CDR1 MNHNS, CDR2 SASEGT. CDR3 amino acids: CASSERWEVLSYEQYF. The CDR3 bases are TGTGCCAGCAGTGAAAGGTGGGAGGTTCTCTCCTACGAGCAGTACTTC.

The V and J genes are TRBV5-6 and TRBJ1-2, with 11 nucleotides matching TRBD1. The trim removed 2 bases at V and 4 bases at J, leaving 7 bases unmatched. From germline, CDR1 is SGHDT and CDR2 YYEEEE. The CDR3 loop spans 16 amino acids. This chain's CDR3 is CASSFQDRGHVYGYTF. CDR3 nucleotide sequence: TGTGCCAGCAGCTTCCAGGACAGGGGGCATGTCTATGGCTACACCTTC.

This chain links TRBV18 with TRBJ2-1, with 11 bases identical to TRBD2. This CDR3 contains 14 residues. V shed 6 bases and J 8 bases; nucleotides not matched to a gene: 6. Per germline, CDR1 KGHSH and CDR2 LQKENI. CDR3 sequence: CASSRTSGRYEQFF. The CDR3 DNA follows: TGTGCCAGCTCCCGGACTAGCGGGCGGTATGAGCAGTTCTTC. The variable domain in full, completed from reference TRBV18 and TRBJ2-1, reads NAGVMQNPRHLVRRRGQEARLRCSPMKGHSHVYWYRQLPEEGLKFMVYLQKENIIDESGMPKERFSAEFPKEGPSILRIQQVVRGDSAAYFCASSRTSGRYEQFFGPGTRLTVL.